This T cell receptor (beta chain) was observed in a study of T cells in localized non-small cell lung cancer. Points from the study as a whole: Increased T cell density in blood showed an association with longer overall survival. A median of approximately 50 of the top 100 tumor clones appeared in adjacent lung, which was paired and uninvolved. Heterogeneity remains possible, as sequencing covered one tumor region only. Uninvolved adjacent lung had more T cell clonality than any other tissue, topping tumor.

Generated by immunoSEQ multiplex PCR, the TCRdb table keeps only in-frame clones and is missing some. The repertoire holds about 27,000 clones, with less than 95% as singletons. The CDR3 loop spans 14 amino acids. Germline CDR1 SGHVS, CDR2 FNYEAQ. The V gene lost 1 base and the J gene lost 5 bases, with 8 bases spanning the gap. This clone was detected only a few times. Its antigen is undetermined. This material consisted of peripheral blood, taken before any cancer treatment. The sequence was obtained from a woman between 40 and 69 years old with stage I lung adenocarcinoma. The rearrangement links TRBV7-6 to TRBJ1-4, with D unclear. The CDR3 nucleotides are TGTGCCAGCAGCTTAGGAGGGTCGAATGAAAAACTGTTTTTT. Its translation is CASSLGGSNEKLFF.